These 25 T cell receptor beta chains were sequenced from one sample in a study of control samples from healthy donors and cancer patients. Measured with immunoSEQ multiplex PCR; TCRdb has only the in-frame clones, and not every one. The sample shows over 15,000 clones, approximately 80% of them seen only once. Sequenced input: PBMCs. Every receptor here comes from an elderly man with head and neck cancer.

The chain uses TRBV12-3 or TRBV12-4 and TRBJ1-6; 8 bases map to TRBD1. The CDR3 has 12 amino acids. V dropped 5 bases and J dropped 9; count of bases not matched to a gene: 0. The CDR3 here is CASSDRGSPLHF. DNA of the CDR3: TGTGCCAGCAGTGACAGGGGTTCACCCCTCCACTTT.

This clone has more than one count but fewer than ten. The chain combines TRBV11-2 with TRBJ2-1, with D unclear. Trimming stripped 5 bases from V and 3 bases from J, with 5 bases between. This CDR3 has 12 amino acids. Germline CDR1 and CDR2: SGHAT and FQNNGV. The CDR3 DNA follows: TGTGCCAGCAGCCGGGTCTACAATGAGCAGTTCTTC. Translating gives CASSRVYNEQFF. The full variable domain, in which reference TRBV11-2 and TRBJ2-1 provide the parts outside the CDR3, is EAGVAQSPRYKIIEKRQSVAFWCNPISGHATLYWYQQILGQGPKLLIQFQNNGVVDDSQLPKDRFSAERLKGVDSTLKIQPAKLEDSAVYLCASSRVYNEQFFGPGTRLTVL.

The chain employs TRBV5-1 and TRBJ2-7; D is possibly TRBD2 (6 bases). V shed 3 bases and J shed 0 bases, with 13 bases lying between them. CDR1 and CDR2 (germline): SGHRS, YFSETQ. CDR3 size: 15 residues. The CDR3 DNA is TGCGCCAGCAGCTCAGATAGCGGACACTCCTACGAGCAGTACTTC. It is translated as CASSSDSGHSYEQYF.

The chain is built from TRBV9 and TRBJ2-3; weak D call: TRBD2 (6 bases). The CDR3 contains 13 residues. Deletions cut 4 bases from V and 2 bases from J, with 8 bases between. Germline CDR1 and CDR2: SGDLS and YYNGEE. CDR3 sequence: CASSQRATDTQYF. Written as DNA, the CDR3 is TGTGCCAGCAGCCAGCGGGCCACAGATACGCAGTATTTT.

This sequence joins TRBV7-2 and TRBJ2-5, with 9 nucleotides matching TRBD2. The CDR3 totals 20 residues. In germline, CDR1 is SGHTA, CDR2 FQGNSA. J was trimmed by 1 base and V by 0 bases; bases with no gene match: 15. Here the CDR3 DNA reads TGTGCCAGCAGCTTAGCGCTCGGAGTAGCGGGAGATACCCTCCAAGAGACCCAGTACTTC. It codes for CASSLALGVAGDTLQETQYF. Variable domain in full (rest from reference TRBV7-2 and TRBJ2-5): GAGVSQSPSNKVTEKGKDVELRCDPISGHTALYWYRQSLGQGLEFLIYFQGNSAPDKSGLPSDRFSAERTGGSVSTLTIQRTQQEDSAVYLCASSLALGVAGDTLQETQYFGPGTRLLVL.

On this clone: Germline and junction disagree at one end, which may indicate a read error. CDR3 in amino acids: CASSSGSSQPQHF. The CDR3 DNA is TGTGCCAGCTCATCAGGGAGCAGTCAGCCCCAGCATTTT. This chain links TRBV18 with TRBJ1-5, with D possibly being TRBD1 (5 bases). The germline V gene encodes CDR1 KGHSH and CDR2 LQKENI. The CDR3 is 13 residues long.

This chain connects TRBV12-3 or TRBV12-4 to TRBJ1-1; no firm D call. The CDR3 runs to 13 residues. Trimming left V 2 bases short and J 8 bases short, with 12 bases between. The CDR3, as DNA: TGTGCCAGCAGTTTAATGGCTAGGACCGAAGCTTTCTTT. Residues: CASSLMARTEAFF.

This chain's CDR3 is CASSSAPWISEYNEQFF. CDR3 DNA sequence: TGTGCCAGCAGTTCGGCTCCCTGGATTAGCGAATACAATGAGCAGTTCTTC. The gene calls are TRBV25-1 and TRBJ2-1; D may be TRBD2 (5 bases). V was cut by 5 bases and J by 4 bases, with 21 bases left in between. From germline, CDR1 is MGHDK and CDR2 SYGVNS. The CDR3 length is 17 residues.

The V call is TRBV5-4, the J call TRBJ2-1; 11 nucleotides line up with TRBD2. This CDR3 comprises 15 residues. Germline CDR1 SGHNT, CDR2 YYREEE (reference sequence). The V and J ends lost 6 bases and 2 bases, in that order; junction bases with no gene match: 4. CDR3 sequence: CASNSGRETYNEQFF. The CDR3 coding sequence is TGTGCCAGCAATAGCGGGAGGGAAACCTACAATGAGCAGTTCTTC.

The chain combines TRBV6-2 or TRBV6-3 with TRBJ2-3; 12 bases line up with TRBD2. The CDR3 covers 18 residues. V shed 0 bases, J shed 1 base, and the junction held 5 bases outside the gene matches. Germline assignment: CDR1 MNHEY and CDR2 SVGEGT. For the CDR3, the DNA is TGTGCCAGCAGTTACTCGTCTAGCGGGGGGGTCCGCACAGATACGCAGTATTTT. Translated, it gives CASSYSSSGGVRTDTQYF.

The V and J genes are TRBV6-1 and TRBJ1-5; D gene unclear. The ends were cut back, 1 base at V and 6 bases at J, with 13 bases in the middle. This CDR3 is 15 amino acids long. Germline lookup yields CDR1 MNHNS and CDR2 SASEGT. CDR3 nucleotide sequence: TGTGCCAGCAGTGAAGATCCCGGACGGGGTCAGCCCCAGCATTTT. Protein product: CASSEDPGRGQPQHF.

This sequence joins TRBV2 and TRBJ2-7; D is ambiguous. The CDR3 has 14 amino acids. Germline values: CDR1 SNHLY, CDR2 FYNNEI. V was pared by 7 bases and J by 0 bases, with 13 bases between. The CDR3 DNA reads TGTGCCAGCAAGGAAAGTCCCAACTCCTACGAGCAGTACTTC. Translated: CASKESPNSYEQYF. The variable domain in full, with the rest retrieved from reference TRBV2 and TRBJ2-7, is EPEVTQTPSHQVTQMGQEVILRCVPISNHLYFYWYRQILGQKVEFLVSFYNNEISEKSEIFDDQFSVERPDGSNFTLKIRSTKLEDSAMYFCASKESPNSYEQYFGPGTRLTVT.

The chain couples TRBV19 to TRBJ1-3, with a tentative D call TRBD1 (6 bases). CDR1 and CDR2 from the germline V gene are LNHDA and SQIVND (reference sequence). The V gene lost 5 bases and the J gene lost 2 bases, with 13 bases spanning the gap. This CDR3 comprises 15 residues. CDR3 sequence reads: CASSPDPGAGNTIYF. In DNA form, the CDR3 reads TGTGCCAGTAGTCCGGACCCAGGGGCTGGAAACACCATATATTTT.

This chain joins TRBV6-5 and TRBJ2-1; D is unresolved. This CDR3 has 15 amino acids. The germline V gene encodes CDR1 MNHEY and CDR2 SVGAGI. V dropped 4 bases and J dropped 7 bases, with 17 bases sitting between them. The chain's CDR3 is CASSSGRLGRNEQFF. CDR3 DNA: TGTGCCAGCAGTTCTGGCAGGCTCGGACGGAATGAGCAGTTCTTC.

V is TRBV6-5 and J is TRBJ2-2; a weak D match, TRBD2 (5 bases). Germline V gives CDR1 MNHEY, CDR2 SVGAGI. Trimming removed 4 bases at V and 5 bases at J, with 17 bases between. The CDR3 runs to 16 residues. The CDR3: CASSSPRARGTGELFF. Here the CDR3 DNA reads TGTGCCAGCAGTTCCCCGAGGGCCAGAGGGACCGGGGAGCTGTTTTTT.

This sequence joins TRBV6-5 and TRBJ2-7; 10 bases line up with TRBD1. The CDR3 has 13 residues. Per germline, CDR1 MNHEY and CDR2 SVGAGI. V dropped 6 bases and J dropped 5; count of bases not matched to a gene: 4. CDR3 sequence: CASRLGTGDEQYF. CDR3 bases: TGTGCCAGCAGGTTGGGGACAGGGGACGAGCAGTACTTC.

This chain links TRBV21-1 with TRBJ2-2; no DNA check was done on the table's D call, TRBD2. TRBV21-1 is a listed pseudogene. This CDR3 has 19 residues. CDR3 nucleotides: TGTGCCAGCAGCCACCAACTGACTAGCGGGGGCGCGAACACCGGGGAGCTGTTTTTT. It is translated as CASSHQLTSGGANTGELFF.

This chain links TRBV2 with TRBJ2-1; TRBD2 is a possible D gene (5 bases). Germline V lookup: CDR1 SNHLY, CDR2 FYNNEI. The ends were cut back, 8 bases at V and 0 bases at J, with 11 bases in the middle. The CDR3 loop spans 14 amino acids. The CDR3 sequence is CASDLGSSYNEQFF. The CDR3 region has the DNA TGTGCCAGCGACCTAGGGAGCTCCTACAATGAGCAGTTCTTC.

The chain carries TRBV4-3 and TRBJ2-7; 9 nucleotides line up with TRBD2. Germline-derived CDR1 and CDR2 are LGHNA and YSLEER. This CDR3 is built from 17 residues. V lost 0 bases to trimming and J lost 0 bases; unmatched junction nucleotides: 6. The CDR3 DNA is TGCGCCAGCAGCCAAGATATCGCGGGAGGGGCCTCCTACGAGCAGTACTTC. Translation gives CASSQDIAGGASYEQYF.

This clone was found a few times. The chain uses TRBV10-3 and TRBJ1-6; unclear D gene. CDR1 ENHRY and CDR2 SYGVKD come from the germline V gene. This CDR3 has 13 residues. Trimming stripped 0 bases from V and 8 bases from J, with 5 bases between. The CDR3 protein is CAISESGYSPLHF. The CDR3 nucleotides are TGTGCCATCAGTGAGTCAGGGTATTCACCCCTCCACTTT.

In its sample, this clone was seen once. The V and J genes are TRBV5-1 and TRBJ2-3; perhaps TRBD1 as D (5 bases). V was clipped by 0 bases and J by 4 bases, with 12 bases between them. Germline V gene lookup returns CDR1 SGHRS and CDR2 YFSETQ. This CDR3 comprises 15 residues. CDR3 coding DNA: TGCGCCAGCAGCTTGGTGGGGTGGGGCGCAGATACGCAGTATTTT. Its translation: CASSLVGWGADTQYF.

The rearrangement joins TRBV4-1 to TRBJ1-2; perhaps TRBD1 as D (5 bases). This CDR3 contains 14 residues. Trimming shortened V by 2 bases and J by 3 bases, and 10 bases separated the two germline ends. The germline CDR1 and CDR2 sequences are MGHRA and YSYEKL. The CDR3 DNA sequence: TGCGCCAGCAGCCAACCAGACAGCTACTATGGCTACACCTTC. Translating gives CASSQPDSYYGYTF.

The rearrangement uses TRBV28 and TRBJ1-5; weak D call: TRBD1 (5 bases). This CDR3 has 17 residues. V lost 7 bases, J lost 4 bases, and 23 bases lay in between. Germline V gene sequence: CDR1 MDHEN, CDR2 SYDVKM. This chain's CDR3 is CASTILGVSSLNQPQHF. The CDR3 nucleotides read TGTGCCAGCACCATTCTGGGGGTTTCTAGCTTAAATCAGCCCCAGCATTTT.

The CDR3 protein is CASSFRGSSGRLYEQYF. The CDR3 DNA reads as TGTGCCAGCAGCTTTCGCGGGAGTAGCGGGAGACTCTACGAGCAGTACTTC. This chain links TRBV7-2 with TRBJ2-7; 9 bases align to TRBD2. CDR3 length: 17 amino acids. Germline V gene data show CDR1 as SGHTA and CDR2 as FQGNSA. V dropped 3 bases and J dropped 3; count of bases not matched to a gene: 12.

This clone turned up a few times. V is TRBV10-3 and J is TRBJ2-1; tentatively, D is TRBD1 (5 bases). Trimming took 3 bases from V and 6 from J, leaving 9 bases between them. The CDR3 consists of 13 residues. From germline, CDR1 is ENHRY and CDR2 SYGVKD. The CDR3 protein is CAISDSGLNEQFF. Here the CDR3 DNA reads TGTGCCATCAGTGACTCAGGGCTCAATGAGCAGTTCTTC.